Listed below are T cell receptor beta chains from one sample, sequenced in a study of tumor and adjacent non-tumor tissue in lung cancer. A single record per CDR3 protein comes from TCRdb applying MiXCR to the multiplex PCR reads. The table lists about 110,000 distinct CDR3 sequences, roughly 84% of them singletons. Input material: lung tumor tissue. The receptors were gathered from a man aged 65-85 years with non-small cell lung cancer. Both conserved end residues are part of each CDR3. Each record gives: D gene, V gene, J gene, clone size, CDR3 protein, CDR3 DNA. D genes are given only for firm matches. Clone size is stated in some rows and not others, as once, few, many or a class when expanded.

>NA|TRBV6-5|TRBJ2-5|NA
CASRHTRSETQYF
TGTGCCAGTAGACATACTAGATCCGAGACCCAGTACTTC
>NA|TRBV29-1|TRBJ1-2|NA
CGVGEYVQGHTNYGYTF
TGCGGCGTTGGAGAGTACGTTCAGGGTCATACTAACTATGGCTACACCTTC
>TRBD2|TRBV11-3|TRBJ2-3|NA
CASSLGLAGSGSDTQYF
TGTGCCAGTAGCCTAGGACTAGCGGGATCGGGATCAGATACGCAGTATTTT
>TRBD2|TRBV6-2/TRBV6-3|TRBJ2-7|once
CVSSYDFLAGEGEQYF
TGTGTCAGTAGTTACGACTTCCTAGCGGGAGAAGGCGAGCAATACTTC
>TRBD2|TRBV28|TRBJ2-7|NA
CATNGGSGYEQYF
TGTGCCACGAACGGCGGGAGCGGCTACGAGCAGTACTTC
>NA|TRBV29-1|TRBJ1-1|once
CNVVRERPEAFF
TGCAACGTTGTGAGGGAGAGGCCTGAAGCTTTCTTT
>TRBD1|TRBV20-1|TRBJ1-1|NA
CSASSDGGRGRLGFF
TGCAGTGCTAGTTCCGACGGGGGCAGGGGGCGCCTAGGTTTCTTT
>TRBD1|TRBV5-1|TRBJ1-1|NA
CASSPFQTGGFSETFF
TGCGCCAGCAGCCCCTTTCAGACAGGGGGGTTCTCTGAAACTTTCTTT
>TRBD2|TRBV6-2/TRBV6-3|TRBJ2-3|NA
CPSINSGRVSDTQYF
TGTCCCAGCATCAATAGCGGGAGGGTTTCAGATACGCAGTATTTT
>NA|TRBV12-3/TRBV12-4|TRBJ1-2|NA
CGISLGGGVNYGYTF
TGTGGCATCAGCCTAGGGGGGGGCGTCAACTATGGCTACACCTTC
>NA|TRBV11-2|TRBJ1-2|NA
CASSLDMRGGYTF
TGTGCCAGCAGCTTAGATATGAGGGGAGGCTACACCTTC
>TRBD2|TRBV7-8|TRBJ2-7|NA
CAGSPTSGGSYGQYF
TGTGCCGGCAGCCCGACTAGCGGGGGTTCCTACGGGCAGTACTTC
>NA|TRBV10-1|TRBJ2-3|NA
CASSEGDVPSTDTQYF
TGCGCCAGCAGTGAAGGGGACGTACCATCAACAGATACGCAGTATTTT
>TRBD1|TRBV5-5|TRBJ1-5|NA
CASSRDRGRQQQHF
TGTGCCAGCAGCCGGGACAGGGGGCGACAGCAGCAACATTTT
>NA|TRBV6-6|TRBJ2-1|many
CASSPLGSASYNEQFF
TGTGCCAGCAGCCCACTGGGTTCGGCCTCCTACAATGAGCAGTTCTTC
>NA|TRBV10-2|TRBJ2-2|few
CASSDIGELFF
TGTGCCAGCAGTGACATCGGGGAGCTGTTTTTT
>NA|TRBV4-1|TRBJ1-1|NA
CAKSQGGEAFF
TGCGCCAAGAGCCAAGGTGGGGAAGCTTTCTTT
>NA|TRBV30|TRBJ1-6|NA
CTCGPSLHF
TGTACCTGTGGCCCTTCCCTCCACTTT
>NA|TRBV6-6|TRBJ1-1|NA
CASVTGNVTGAFF
TGTGCCAGCGTCACAGGGAACGTCACTGGAGCTTTCTTT
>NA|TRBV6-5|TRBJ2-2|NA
CAGNYLRRAAKELFF
TGTGCCGGCAATTACCTCCGAAGGGCCGCCAAGGAGCTGTTTTTT
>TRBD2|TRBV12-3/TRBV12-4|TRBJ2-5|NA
CASRKRDYPTSGLPQETQYF
TGTGCCAGCAGAAAACGCGATTACCCGACTAGCGGGCTTCCCCAGGAGACCCAGTACTTC
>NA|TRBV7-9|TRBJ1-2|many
CASSGGVNYGYTF
TGTGCCAGCAGCGGGGGGGTTAACTATGGCTACACCTTC
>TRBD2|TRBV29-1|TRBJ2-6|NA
CSVVSERGGPSGANVLTF
TGCAGCGTTGTGAGTGAAAGGGGAGGGCCATCTGGGGCCAACGTCCTGACTTTC
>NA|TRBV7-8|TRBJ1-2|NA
CASSRGPVGYGYTF
TGTGCCAGCAGCCGGGGTCCCGTGGGCTATGGCTACACCTTC
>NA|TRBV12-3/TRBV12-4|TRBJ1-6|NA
CASNLRRGGGLPLHF
TGTGCCAGCAATTTACGACGGGGTGGCGGTTTACCCCTCCACTTT
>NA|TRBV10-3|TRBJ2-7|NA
CAIKRAEGYEHYF
TGTGCCATCAAACGGGCGGAGGGCTACGAGCATTACTTC
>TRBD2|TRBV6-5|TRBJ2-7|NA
CAIEMRLAGSYEQYF
TGTGCCATCGAAATGAGACTAGCAGGTTCTTACGAGCAATACTTC
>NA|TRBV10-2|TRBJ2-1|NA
CASSSPGPSSHGQFF
TGCGCCAGCAGCTCCCCGGGACCCTCTTCCCATGGGCAGTTCTTC
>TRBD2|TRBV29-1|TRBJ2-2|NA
CRALGTSFTGELFF
TGCAGGGCATTAGGGACTAGCTTCACCGGGGAACTGTTTTTT
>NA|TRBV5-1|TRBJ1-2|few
CASSTEWAHGFTF
TGCGCCAGCAGCACTGAGTGGGCCCATGGCTTCACCTTC
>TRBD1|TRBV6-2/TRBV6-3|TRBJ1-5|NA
CASSRQGVGYQTQHF
TGTGCCAGCAGTCGACAGGGAGTGGGGTATCAGACCCAGCATTTT
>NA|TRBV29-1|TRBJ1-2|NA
CSVILYQSSGEDGYTF
TGCAGTGTTATACTCTATCAATCCTCGGGAGAAGATGGCTACACCTTC
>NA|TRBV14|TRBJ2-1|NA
CASSIQGPCNEQSF
TGTGCCAGCAGCATCCAGGGCCCTTGCAATGAGCAGTCTTTC
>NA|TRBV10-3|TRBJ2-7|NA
CTINGRQRADEQYF
TGTACCATTAACGGAAGGCAGAGGGCGGACGAGCAGTACTTC
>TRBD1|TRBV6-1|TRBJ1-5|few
CASSKETGGVQPQHF
TGTGCTAGCAGTAAAGAGACAGGGGGCGTTCAGCCCCAGCATTTT